A selection of T cell receptor beta chains follows, all from one sample in a study of shared clonotypes between healthy human individuals. The data were produced by immunoSEQ multiplex PCR, yet TCRdb's version contains in-frame clones alone and is incomplete. Of 850,000 to 1,200,000 clones listed, approximately 68% are singletons. Sequenced material: memory CD4+ T cells sorted from blood. The receptor set was obtained from a man younger than 35 in good health. Both conserved end residues are part of each CDR3. A D gene is named only where the DNA matches it firmly.

>NA|TRBV6-4
CASSDRRDTEAFF
>TRBD1|TRBV28
CASSLGTGNGYTF
>NA|TRBV18
CASSPPTFGFGTQYF
>TRBD1|TRBV2
CASSENRGEQYF
>TRBD1|TRBV7-9
CASSSMGQGRETQYF
>TRBD2|TRBV6-5
CASSSPNPGRAGELFF
>NA|TRBV30
CAWTQARYNSPLHF
>NA|TRBV10-3
CAISVGGTEAFF
>NA|TRBV15
CATSARGISAGELFF
>TRBD1|TRBV5-1
CASRPQGDGYGYTF
>TRBD2|TRBV4-1
CASSQAPGLAGGGYEQYF
>NA|TRBV19
CASRRDLVAYTEAFF
>NA|TRBV4-1
CATEDRNTGELFF
>NA|TRBV6-5
CASSYLGLHSYEQYF
>NA|TRBV29-1
CSVRVSLTGELFF
>TRBD1|TRBV5-1
CASSDTGGNAEAFF
>NA|TRBV5-1
CASSFGGQETQYF
>NA|TRBV30
CASSVVGVNQPQHF
>TRBD1|TRBV6-1
CASSEYQRGQTEAFF
>NA|TRBV10-2
CASSEYERPKNIQYF
>NA|TRBV5-1
CASSPSGAGQPQHF
>NA|TRBV23-1
CASRLAHTGCGQPQHF
>NA|TRBV7-2
CASSLVIMGQETQYF
>NA|TRBV21-1
CARTLGSGLSYEQYF
>TRBD1|TRBV7-7
CASSLGTGLGTDTQYF
>TRBD1|TRBV29-1
CSATGFGTNYGYTF
>NA|TRBV23-1
CASSQSEGEAYEQYF